What follows is one T cell receptor (beta chain) and its context. Profiled with immunoSEQ multiplex PCR; TCRdb holds only in-frame clones, not every one. The table lists 950,000 to 1,100,000 clones, about 70% of them singletons. Per the germline V gene, CDR1 is SGHRS and CDR2 is YFSETQ. This CDR3 is built from 14 residues. The V end was cut by 4 bases, the J end by 6 bases, with 17 bases between. This sample was taken from a study of shared clonotypes between healthy human individuals. This receptor was taken from a man aged 18 to 30 in good health. This chain uses TRBV5-1 with TRBJ2-7; perhaps D is TRBD1 or TRBD2 (5 bases each). What was sequenced was memory CD4+ T cells sorted from blood. The subset denotes: CD45RA-negative fraction. The CDR3 here is CASSGTEGISEQYF. CDR3 nucleotide sequence: TGCGCCAGCAGCGGGACCGAGGGGATTAGCGAGCAGTACTTC. The whole variable domain, filled in from reference TRBV5-1 and TRBJ2-7, reads KAGVTQTPRYLIKTRGQQVTLSCSPISGHRSVSWYQQTPGQGLQFLFEYFSETQRNKGNFPGRFSGRQFSNSRSEMNVSTLELGDSALYLCASSGTEGISEQYFGPGTRLTVT.